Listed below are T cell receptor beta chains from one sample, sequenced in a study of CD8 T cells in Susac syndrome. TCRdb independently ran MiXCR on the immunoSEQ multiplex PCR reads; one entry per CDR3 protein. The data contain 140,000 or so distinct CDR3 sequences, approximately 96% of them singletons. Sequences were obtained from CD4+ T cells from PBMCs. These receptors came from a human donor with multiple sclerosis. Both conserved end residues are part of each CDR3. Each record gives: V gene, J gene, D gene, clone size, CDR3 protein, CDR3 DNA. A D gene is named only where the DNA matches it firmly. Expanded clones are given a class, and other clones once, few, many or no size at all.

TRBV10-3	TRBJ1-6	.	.	CAISESMNSPLHF	TGTGCCATCAGTGAGTCCATGAATTCACCCCTCCACTTT
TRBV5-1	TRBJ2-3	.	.	CASSLEGTGSSTDTQYF	TGCGCCAGCAGCTTGGAGGGGACGGGCTCTAGCACAGATACGCAGTATTTT
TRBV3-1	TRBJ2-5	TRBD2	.	CASSQTAGGGAGTQYF	TGTGCCAGCAGCCAGACGGCCGGGGGAGGGGCGGGGACCCAGTACTTC
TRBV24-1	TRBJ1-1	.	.	CATDGGLNTEAFF	TGTGCCACCGACGGGGGTTTGAACACTGAAGCTTTCTTT
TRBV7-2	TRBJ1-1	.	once	CASSLGPGRLNTEAFF	TGTGCCAGCAGCTTAGGACCGGGACGCCTGAACACTGAAGCTTTCTTT
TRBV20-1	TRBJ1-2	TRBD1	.	CSAPGTGSGYTF	TGCAGTGCTCCCGGGACAGGGAGCGGCTACACCTTC
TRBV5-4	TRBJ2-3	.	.	CASSLRTAMTDTQYF	TGTGCCAGCAGCTTGAGGACAGCGATGACAGATACGCAGTATTTT
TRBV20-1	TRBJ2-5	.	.	CSAGGHSVVGGTQYF	TGCAGTGCCGGGGGCCACAGCGTGGTAGGAGGGACCCAGTACTTC
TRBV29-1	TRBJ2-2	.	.	CSVARGRGGELFF	TGCAGCGTTGCTAGGGGTCGGGGCGGGGAGCTGTTTTTT
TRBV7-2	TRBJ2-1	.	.	CASSLEAYNEQFF	TGTGCCAGCAGCTTGGAGGCGTACAATGAGCAGTTCTTC
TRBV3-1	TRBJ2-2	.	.	CASSQALAGELFF	TGTGCCAGCAGCCAAGCTCTAGCCGGGGAGCTGTTTTTT
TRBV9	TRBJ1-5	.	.	CASSPSGGLQPQHF	TGTGCCAGCAGCCCGTCGGGGGGCCTTCAGCCCCAGCATTTT
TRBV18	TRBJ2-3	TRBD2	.	CASSPPGLAGGTSTDTQYF	TGTGCCAGCTCACCACCGGGACTAGCGGGGGGTACGTCCACAGATACGCAGTATTTT
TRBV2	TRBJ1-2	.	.	CASSGEGLGGYTF	TGTGCCAGCAGTGGGGAGGGATTAGGCGGCTACACCTTC
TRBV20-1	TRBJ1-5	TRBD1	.	CSASAPGTEDQPQHF	TGCAGTGCTAGTGCTCCCGGGACAGAGGATCAGCCCCAGCATTTT
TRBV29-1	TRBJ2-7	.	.	CSVQSGGRFYF	TGCAGCGTTCAAAGTGGAGGGAGATTCTACTTC
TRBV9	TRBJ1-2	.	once	CASSVGGLTSGYTF	TGTGCCAGCAGCGTAGGGGGTCTCACGAGTGGCTACACCTTC
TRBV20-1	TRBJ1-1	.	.	CSALPTSALLGTEAFF	TGCAGTGCCCTCCCCACGAGCGCCCTCCTCGGGACTGAAGCTTTCTTT
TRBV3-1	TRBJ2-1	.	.	CASSHKGRTNEQFF	TGTGCCAGCAGCCATAAGGGGAGGACCAATGAGCAGTTCTTC
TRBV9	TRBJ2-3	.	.	CASSVEKDTQYF	TGTGCCAGCAGCGTAGAGAAAGATACGCAGTATTTT
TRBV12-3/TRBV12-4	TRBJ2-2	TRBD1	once	CASRSTGYYGELFF	TGTGCCAGCAGATCGACAGGGTACTACGGGGAGCTGTTTTTT
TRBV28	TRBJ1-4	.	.	CAAIPTGLGEKLFF	TGTGCCGCAATCCCCACAGGGTTGGGTGAAAAACTGTTTTTT
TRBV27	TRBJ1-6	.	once	CASSFSPSSYNSPLHF	TGTGCCAGCAGTTTTTCCCCGAGCTCCTATAATTCACCCCTCCACTTT
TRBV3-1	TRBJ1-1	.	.	CASSRGGLNTEAFF	TGTGCCAGCAGCAGGGGGGGCCTGAACACTGAAGCTTTCTTT
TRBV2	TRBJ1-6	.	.	CASSEALGGSAPLHF	TGTGCCAGCAGTGAAGCGCTTGGCGGTTCCGCACCCCTCCACTTT
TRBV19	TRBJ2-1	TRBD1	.	CASSRPGGAKHDEQFF	TGTGCCAGTAGTCGGCCAGGGGGCGCAAAGCACGATGAGCAGTTCTTC
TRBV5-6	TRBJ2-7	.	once	CASSRRDEQYF	TGTGCCAGCAGCAGGAGAGACGAGCAGTACTTC
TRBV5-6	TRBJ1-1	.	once	CAGQGGDTEAFF	TGTGCCGGCCAAGGGGGAGACACTGAAGCTTTCTTT
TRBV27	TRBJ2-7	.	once	CASSPLFAETYEQYF	TGTGCCAGCAGTCCCCTCTTCGCGGAAACCTACGAGCAGTACTTC
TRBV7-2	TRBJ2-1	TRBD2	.	CASSLERGGRFEQFF	TGTGCCAGCAGCTTGGAGCGGGGGGGCCGATTCGAGCAGTTCTTC
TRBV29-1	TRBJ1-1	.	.	CSAGTNTEAFF	TGCAGCGCTGGGACGAACACTGAAGCTTTCTTT
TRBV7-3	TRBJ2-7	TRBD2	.	CASSLSVAGGENEQYF	TGTGCCAGCAGCCTGAGCGTAGCGGGAGGTGAAAACGAGCAGTACTTC
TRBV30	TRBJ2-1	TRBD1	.	CAWSALDRGNWNEQFF	TGTGCCTGGAGTGCATTAGACAGGGGAAATTGGAATGAGCAGTTCTTC
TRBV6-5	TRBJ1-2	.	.	CASSYFGQGMGGYTF	TGTGCCAGCAGTTACTTCGGGCAGGGAATGGGTGGCTACACCTTC
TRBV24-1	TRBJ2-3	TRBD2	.	CATSDPGLDLYF	TGTGCCACCAGTGACCCGGGACTAGACCTGTATTTT
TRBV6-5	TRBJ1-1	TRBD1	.	CASSWGQTTEAFF	TGTGCCAGCAGTTGGGGACAGACCACTGAAGCTTTCTTT
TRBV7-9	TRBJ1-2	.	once	CASSQPPSNPGGYTF	TGTGCCAGCAGCCAACCCCCATCAAACCCAGGGGGCTACACCTTC
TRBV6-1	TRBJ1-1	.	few	CASSPLRQARGEAFF	TGTGCCAGCAGTCCCCTAAGACAGGCGAGGGGTGAAGCTTTCTTT
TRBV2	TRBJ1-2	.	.	CASSAYRVNYGYTF	TGTGCCAGCAGTGCTTACAGGGTTAACTATGGCTACACCTTC
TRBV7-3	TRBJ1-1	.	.	CASSSSTGGVDF	TGTGCCAGCAGCTCCTCGACCGGGGGAGTGGACTTT
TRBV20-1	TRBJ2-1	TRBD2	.	CSARGTSGRGEQFF	TGCAGTGCTAGGGGGACTAGCGGGAGGGGTGAGCAGTTCTTC
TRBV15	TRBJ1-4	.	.	CATSRDLAGSGEKLFF	TGTGCCACCAGCAGAGATTTGGCAGGGTCAGGTGAAAAACTGTTTTTT
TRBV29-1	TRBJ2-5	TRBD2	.	CSHGGLAGGLGETQYF	TGCAGCCACGGGGGACTAGCGGGAGGGCTTGGAGAGACCCAGTACTTC
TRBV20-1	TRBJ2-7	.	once	CSARDSRERAGLRYEQYF	TGCAGTGCTAGAGATTCCCGAGAAAGGGCAGGGTTAAGGTACGAGCAGTACTTC
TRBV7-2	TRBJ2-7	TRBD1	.	CASRVGQAGNEQYF	TGTGCCAGCAGAGTGGGACAGGCGGGGAACGAGCAGTACTTC